Below, 18 T cell receptor beta chains from the same sample are listed, as sequenced in a study of cytomegalovirus exposure and HLA in healthy donors. Vbeta (60) and Jbeta (13) primers were used in the PCR. Produced via immunoSEQ multiplex PCR; TCRdb's table is partial and in-frame only. The data show more than 110,000 clones, with roughly three quarters seen just once and 4% to 6% held by the top ten. What was sequenced was PBMCs. The receptors come from a woman in her forties or fifties in good health and CMV-seronegative.

The J gene is TRBJ2-1, the V gene TRBV2; 12 bases agree with TRBD2. Germline-derived CDR1 and CDR2 are SNHLY and FYNNEI. J gave up 2 bases and V 3 bases, and 2 bases lay outside the gene matches. This CDR3 contains 16 residues. This CDR3 is CASSDRTSGAYNEQFF. DNA of the CDR3: TGTGCCAGCAGTGACCGGACTAGCGGGGCCTACAATGAGCAGTTCTTC.

This chain links TRBV7-9 with TRBJ1-1; D unclear. Germline lookup yields CDR1 SEHNR and CDR2 FQNEAQ (reference sequence). V was shortened by 3 bases and J by 1 base, with 12 bases between the two germline ends. The CDR3 spans 15 residues. The CDR3 is CASSFVGTANTEAFF. The CDR3 region has the DNA TGTGCCAGCAGCTTCGTTGGTACAGCGAACACTGAAGCTTTCTTT.

The chain has TRBV28 and TRBJ2-1; perhaps TRBD1 as D (6 bases). The germline CDR1 and CDR2 sequences are MDHEN and SYDVKM. Trimming shortened V by 5 bases and J by 8 bases, and 22 bases separated the two germline ends. CDR3 length: 16 amino acids. The CDR3 region is CASSAWHGTTSDEQFF. The CDR3 DNA reads TGTGCCAGCAGTGCGTGGCATGGGACAACTTCGGATGAGCAGTTCTTC.

This chain's CDR3 is CAWSTGLLPYEQYF. The CDR3 DNA follows: TGTGCCTGGAGCACAGGGTTACTCCCCTACGAGCAGTACTTC. This sequence joins TRBV30 and TRBJ2-7, with a possible D match to TRBD1 (6 bases). This CDR3 is 14 amino acids long. V was pared by 3 bases and J by 2 bases, with 14 bases between. The germline V gene has CDR1 GTSNPN and CDR2 SVGIG (reference sequence).

The chain combines TRBV28 with TRBJ1-1, with 7 bases matching TRBD1. Germline trimming cut 5 bases from V and 1 base from J; bases unmatched to any gene: 7. The CDR3 runs 15 residues. Looked up from germline, CDR1 is MDHEN and CDR2 is SYDVKM. CDR3 protein: CASSPSGTANTEAFF. The CDR3 DNA reads as TGTGCCAGCAGTCCCTCCGGGACAGCGAACACTGAAGCTTTCTTT.

This clone was recorded only once. J is TRBJ2-7 and V is TRBV2; possibly TRBD1 for D (5 bases). CDR1 and CDR2 (germline): SNHLY, FYNNEI. V lost 7 bases and J 2 bases, leaving 9 bases between the germline ends. CDR3 length: 12 residues. CDR3 nucleotide sequence: TGTGCCAGCAAGACAGACGCCTACGAGCAGTACTTC. Amino acids: CASKTDAYEQYF.

This clone occurred once. V is TRBV6-1 and J is TRBJ1-4, with D possibly being TRBD1 (5 bases). Trimming shortened V by 8 bases and J by 6 bases, and 10 bases separated the two germline ends. CDR1 MNHNS and CDR2 SASEGT come from the germline V gene. CDR3 length equals 12 residues. CDR3 coding DNA: TGTGCCAGCCGGTGGGGGGATGAAAAACTGTTTTTT. As protein: CASRWGDEKLFF.

For this clone: At one of its ends the junction is not consistent with the germline gene, which may arise from a read error. The CDR3 DNA sequence: TGTGCTAGCAGCCCAATAGTCGGTACGGGGGGCACAGATACGCAGTATTTT. Translation: CASSPIVGTGGTDTQYF. The chain recombines TRBV7-7 with TRBJ2-3, with D possibly being TRBD2 (6 bases). This CDR3 is 17 amino acids long. In germline, CDR1 is SSHAT, CDR2 FNYEAQ (reference sequence).

This clone was seen a handful of times. The chain combines TRBV7-9 with TRBJ2-7; 7 bases map to TRBD1. Germline trimming cut 5 bases from V and 0 bases from J; bases unmatched to any gene: 7. Germline V lookup: CDR1 SEHNR, CDR2 FQNEAQ (reference sequence). This CDR3 contains 15 residues. In DNA form, the CDR3 reads TGTGCCAGCAGCAACCGGGACAGCCCCTCCTACGAGCAGTACTTC. Amino acid sequence: CASSNRDSPSYEQYF. Supplemented by reference TRBV7-9 and TRBJ2-7, the full variable domain reads DTGVSQNPRHKITKRGQNVTFRCDPISEHNRLYWYRQTLGQGPEFLTYFQNEAQLEKSRLLSDRFSAERPKGSFSTLEIQRTEQGDSAMYLCASSNRDSPSYEQYFGPGTRLTVT.

This chain uses TRBV7-9 with TRBJ1-3; D might be TRBD1 (5 bases). Germline lookup yields CDR1 SEHNR and CDR2 FQNEAQ (reference sequence). This CDR3 has 15 amino acids. V was pared by 5 bases and J by 2 bases, with 13 bases between. CDR3 residues: CASSTIGGTGNTIYF. The CDR3 nucleotides are TGTGCCAGCAGCACCATCGGGGGTACTGGAAACACCATATATTTT.

This clone appeared a few times. The gene calls are TRBV29-1 and TRBJ1-1; perhaps TRBD1 as D (5 bases). The V end was cut by 3 bases, the J end by 5 bases, with 13 bases between. The CDR3 is 13 amino acids. The germline V gene encodes CDR1 SQVTM and CDR2 ANQGSEA. The CDR3 region is CSVDGRGGTEAFF. The DNA for the CDR3 is TGCAGCGTTGATGGAAGGGGTGGGACTGAAGCTTTCTTT.

The table lists this clone with a few counts. The V gene is TRBV7-9, the J gene TRBJ1-1, with 7 bases lining up with TRBD1. The CDR3 has 14 residues. Germline CDR1 is SEHNR and CDR2 is FQNEAQ (reference sequence). V trimming: 5 bases; J trimming: 5 bases; junction bases outside the gene matches: 8. The CDR3 here is CASSHSRGDTEAFF. CDR3 sequence (DNA): TGTGCCAGCAGCCATTCCAGGGGGGATACTGAAGCTTTCTTT. The variable domain in full, completed from reference TRBV7-9 and TRBJ1-1, reads DTGVSQNPRHKITKRGQNVTFRCDPISEHNRLYWYRQTLGQGPEFLTYFQNEAQLEKSRLLSDRFSAERPKGSFSTLEIQRTEQGDSAMYLCASSHSRGDTEAFFGQGTRLTVV.

The rearrangement links TRBV6-1 to TRBJ2-3; 16 bases align to TRBD2. Unmatched junction bases numbered 2, after V lost 1 base and J lost 1 base. This CDR3 has 18 amino acids. The germline gives CDR1 MNHNS, CDR2 SASEGT. The CDR3 DNA reads as TGTGCCAGCAGTGAAGAGGGACTAGCGGGGGGGCGCACAGATACGCAGTATTTT. Residues: CASSEEGLAGGRTDTQYF.

This chain links TRBV28 with TRBJ1-1; D unresolved. The length of the CDR3 is 14 residues. V dropped 6 bases and J dropped 0 bases, with 11 bases sitting between them. Germline V gene data show CDR1 as MDHEN and CDR2 as SYDVKM. CDR3 DNA sequence: TGTGCCAGCAGCATCACGGGTTTGAACACTGAAGCTTTCTTT. This translates into CASSITGLNTEAFF.

This chain connects TRBV28 to TRBJ2-7, with 15 nucleotides matching TRBD2. The CDR3 runs 19 residues. The V gene's germline CDR1 is MDHEN and CDR2 SYDVKM. With V trimmed by 5 bases and J by 2 bases, 13 bases remained unmatched. This CDR3 is CASSPWTSGGALTAYEQYF. For the CDR3, the DNA is TGTGCCAGCAGTCCGTGGACTAGCGGGGGGGCCCTGACAGCCTACGAGCAGTACTTC.

J is TRBJ2-3 and V is TRBV27, with D possibly TRBD1 on 6 matching bases. CDR3 length equals 16 residues. V lost 1 base to trimming and J lost 4 bases, with 15 bases between them. Germline-derived CDR1 and CDR2 are MNHEY and SMNVEV (reference sequence). Here the CDR3 reads CASSLYSGDRSDTQYF. CDR3 coding DNA: TGTGCCAGCAGTTTATATTCAGGGGATAGATCAGATACGCAGTATTTT.

The chain recombines TRBV7-8 with TRBJ2-7; 10 bases line up with TRBD2. The CDR3 consists of 15 residues. The ends lost 0 bases at V and 12 bases at J; junction bases unmatched: 11. CDR1 and CDR2 (germline): SGHVS, FQNEAQ. The CDR3: CASSLAGSSGGPVYF. The DNA for the CDR3 is TGTGCCAGCAGCTTAGCCGGTAGTAGCGGGGGGCCTGTGTACTTC. Combining the CDR3 with reference TRBV7-8 and TRBJ2-7 gives the whole variable domain GAGVSQSPRYKVAKRGQDVALRCDPISGHVSLFWYQQALGQGPEFLTYFQNEAQLDKSGLPSDRFFAERPEGSVSTLKIQRTQQEDSAVYLCASSLAGSSGGPVYFGPGTRLTVT.

The genes are TRBV15 and TRBJ2-5; 7 nucleotides line up with TRBD1. The CDR3 has 17 residues. CDR1 is LNHNV, CDR2 YYDKDF, per germline (reference sequence). V shed 2 bases and J 5 bases; nucleotides not matched to a gene: 14. The DNA of the CDR3 is TGTGCCACCAGCAGAATACCGGGACAGCGAATGGGGGAGACCCAGTACTTC. Translating gives CATSRIPGQRMGETQYF.